This T cell receptor (beta chain) appears in the sequencing data of a study of blood T cell repertoires in COVID-19. Study information: Acute and convalescent COVID-19 specimens originated in the United States, Italy and Spain.

Germline V lookup: CDR1 MNHEY, CDR2 SVGAGI. CDR3 length: 15 residues. V dropped 7 bases and J dropped 0; count of bases not matched to a gene: 7. Profiling relied on immunoSEQ multiplex PCR, and the TCRdb table lists in-frame clones only, not all of them. The table lists fewer than 50,000 clones, around 90% of them singletons. The specimen sequenced was peripheral blood. This clonotype was sampled from a man aged 60 to 69 with COVID-19, enrolled during active disease. The chain links TRBV6-5 to TRBJ2-3; the match to TRBD1 covers 7 bases. The CDR3: CASKERQGSTDTQYF. The CDR3 DNA sequence: TGTGCCAGCAAAGAAAGACAGGGCAGCACAGATACGCAGTATTTT.